This is a list of T cell receptor beta chains from one sample in a study of shared clonotypes between healthy human individuals. Sequencing used immunoSEQ multiplex PCR; TCRdb keeps in-frame clones, though not all of them. The sample includes approximately 940,000 clones, approximately 76% of them seen just once. Sequencing used memory CD4+ T cells sorted from blood. Receptors originate from a man younger than 30 in good health. CDR3s include the opening cysteine and the closing phenylalanine or tryptophan. The D gene is left open where the match is weak. Part of the rows lack a size; the others show once, few, many or a class for expanded clones.

j_call clone_size d_call v_call cdr3_nt cdr3_aa
TRBJ1-6 - - TRBV28 TGTGCCAGCAGTTTATCCTCTCTCCCCCGGCCCCTCCACTTT CASSLSSLPRPLHF
TRBJ1-1 - - TRBV28 TGTGCCAGCAGTTTATTGGGGCCAGGTACAAGTGAAGCTTTCTTT CASSLLGPGTSEAFF
TRBJ1-4 - - TRBV4-1 TGCGCCAGCAGCCGCCTACAGGACCTTGTGGAAAAACTGTTTTTT CASSRLQDLVEKLFF
TRBJ2-3 many - TRBV6-1 TGTGCCAGCAGCGTGACGGGAGACACAGATACGCAGTATTTT CASSVTGDTDTQYF
TRBJ1-5 - - TRBV9 TGTGCCAGCAGTGGGGGAGTCAATCAGCCCCAGCATTTT CASSGGVNQPQHF
TRBJ1-4 - TRBD1 TRBV28 TGTGCCAGCAGAACTACAGGGGGGACTAATGAAAAACTGTTTTTT CASRTTGGTNEKLFF
TRBJ1-5 - - TRBV7-2 TGTGCCAGCAGCTTTGGGGGTGGTGGGAGCAATCAGCCCCAGCATTTT CASSFGGGGSNQPQHF
TRBJ2-7 - TRBD2 TRBV18 TGTGCCAGCTCACCAACAGCGGGAGGTATCCACGAGCAGTACTTC CASSPTAGGIHEQYF
TRBJ1-2 - - TRBV28 TGTGCCTCTGACAGTTTTAACTATGGCTACACCTTC CASDSFNYGYTF
TRBJ2-3 - TRBD2 TRBV9 TGTGCCAGCAGCGTAGATGCGGGGGGGCAAGATACGCAGTATTTT CASSVDAGGQDTQYF
TRBJ1-6 - TRBD1 TRBV27 TGTGCCAGCTCGGGGACAGCTAATTCACCCCTCCACTTT CASSGTANSPLHF
TRBJ2-3 - TRBD1 TRBV9 TGTGCCAGCAGCGTAGGCGGTGGACAGGGAGGAGATACGCAGTATTTT CASSVGGGQGGDTQYF
TRBJ2-3 - - TRBV30 TGTGCCTGGAGTCGCCGGGCGGATAGCACAGATACGCAGTATTTT CAWSRRADSTDTQYF
TRBJ1-2 few - TRBV30 TGTGCCTGGGCGGGCGTCGGCTACACCTTC CAWAGVGYTF
TRBJ1-6 once - TRBV5-5 TGTGCCAGCAGCCGAAGTGCGGGGGTTCGGAGTGGTTCACCCCTCCACTTT CASSRSAGVRSGSPLHF
TRBJ1-2 many TRBD1 TRBV19 TGTGCCAGTAGTAATCCAGGGGGAGGAGGCTACACCTTC CASSNPGGGGYTF
TRBJ2-3 - TRBD2 TRBV6-5 TGTGCCAGCAGCCCCATAGCGGGCCACACAGATACGCAGTATTTT CASSPIAGHTDTQYF
TRBJ1-6 few - TRBV7-2 TGTGCCAGCAGCTTAACCGCAGGGGATAATTCACCCCTCCACTTT CASSLTAGDNSPLHF
TRBJ2-7 many TRBD2 TRBV6-1 TGTGCCAGCAGGCTAGCGGGGGGCGCCTACGAGCAGTACTTC CASRLAGGAYEQYF
TRBJ2-2 few TRBD1 TRBV6-5 TGTGCCAGCCGCGGGACAGGGGACACCGGGGAGCTGTTTTTT CASRGTGDTGELFF
TRBJ2-5 - - TRBV6-6 TGTGCCAGCAGAGCCGGGACAATCAAACCGGAGACCCAGTACTTC CASRAGTIKPETQYF
TRBJ2-5 - - TRBV5-1 TGCGCCAGCAGCTCTGAAGCAGGCCAAGAGACCCAGTACTTC CASSSEAGQETQYF